This TCR beta chain was observed in a study of early T cells in non-severe SARS-CoV-2 infection. Trimming cost V 3 bases and J 7 bases, with 13 bases left between them. The CDR3 is made up of 14 amino acids. Germline CDR1 SGHVS, CDR2 FQNEAQ. Each CDR3 protein gets one entry after TCRdb re-called the 5' RACE reads with MiXCR. The sample records 70,000 to 90,000 distinct CDR3 sequences, approximately 12% being singletons. This clonotype was seen repeatedly, ten times or more. This rearrangement joins TRBV7-8 to TRBJ2-1, with D perhaps matching TRBD1 or TRBD2 (6 bases each). The clonotype originates from an adult who was a healthcare worker with PCR-confirmed SARS-CoV-2 infection or an uninfected control (not recorded which). The sequencing sample was made of whole blood. The CDR3, as DNA: TGTGCCAGCAGCTTTGGGGGGCGCTGGAATGAGCAGTTCTTC. Encoded protein: CASSFGGRWNEQFF.